Listed below are T cell receptor beta chains from one sample, sequenced in a study of shared clonotypes between healthy human individuals. Profiling relied on immunoSEQ multiplex PCR, and the TCRdb table lists in-frame clones only, not all of them. The table lists more than 1,200,000 clones, about 98.5% of them singletons, with 0.36% in the top ten. Sequencing was carried out using naive CD4+ T cells sorted from blood. These TCRs come from a man aged 25-40 years in good health. Each CDR3 is given with its conserved first and last residue. A D gene is named only where the DNA matches it firmly. Size tells how often a clone was seen (once, few, many) or the class of an expanded clone, and some rows leave it out.

j_call	clone_size	d_call	v_call	cdr3_aa	cdr3_nt
TRBJ2-7	-	-	TRBV9	CASSPRGTIHYEQYF	TGTGCCAGCAGCCCACGGGGAACGATACACTACGAGCAGTACTTC
TRBJ2-7	-	-	TRBV2	CASKVAGASYEQYF	TGTGCCAGCAAGGTCGCGGGGGCCTCCTACGAGCAGTACTTC
TRBJ2-7	-	-	TRBV5-5	CASSLWPRTYEQYF	TGTGCCAGCTCCTTGTGGCCACGGACCTACGAGCAGTACTTC
TRBJ2-4	-	TRBD1	TRBV5-1	CASSEGQGRDGIQYF	TGCGCCAGCAGCGAAGGACAGGGAAGGGACGGCATTCAGTACTTC
TRBJ1-2	-	-	TRBV29-1	CSVPPPWGYTF	TGCAGCGTCCCCCCCCCTTGGGGCTACACCTTC
TRBJ1-1	-	-	TRBV28	CASSLWGEAFF	TGTGCCAGCAGTTTATGGGGGGAAGCTTTCTTT
TRBJ2-1	-	-	TRBV4-3	CASSLLQTVAYNEQFF	TGCGCCAGCAGCCTCCTCCAAACAGTAGCCTACAATGAGCAGTTCTTC
TRBJ1-4	-	-	TRBV5-1	CASSQTVSNEKLFF	TGCGCCAGCAGCCAAACAGTCTCTAATGAAAAACTGTTTTTT
TRBJ1-5	-	TRBD1	TRBV19	CGDRGKQPQHF	TGCGGGGACAGGGGGAAACAGCCCCAGCATTTT
TRBJ2-5	once	-	TRBV5-4	CASRRGGPEYETQYF	TGTGCCAGCAGGAGGGGTGGGCCCGAATACGAGACCCAGTACTTC
TRBJ2-7	-	TRBD2	TRBV9	CASSVAGYGTSGGVQYF	TGTGCCAGCAGCGTAGCTGGGTACGGGACTAGCGGGGGAGTACAGTACTTC
TRBJ1-5	-	-	TRBV16	CASSQFGGGTNQPQHF	TGTGCCAGCAGCCAATTTGGAGGCGGAACCAATCAGCCCCAGCATTTT
TRBJ2-5	-	TRBD1	TRBV5-1	CASSLGGGTGVETQYF	TGCGCCAGCAGCTTGGGTGGCGGGACAGGGGTGGAGACCCAGTACTTC
TRBJ2-1	once	-	TRBV29-1	CSVSQVYEQFF	TGCAGCGTATCACAGGTTTATGAGCAGTTCTTC
TRBJ1-5	-	-	TRBV11-2	CASSLDGRVGQPQHF	TGTGCCAGCAGCTTAGATGGACGGGTAGGTCAGCCCCAGCATTTT
TRBJ2-7	-	-	TRBV27	CASSLSSRREYEQYF	TGTGCCAGCAGTTTATCCTCACGCAGGGAATACGAGCAGTACTTC
TRBJ2-5	-	-	TRBV5-1	CASSTVTGVETQYF	TGCGCCAGCAGCACCGTGACAGGTGTGGAGACCCAGTACTTC
TRBJ2-2	-	-	TRBV6-6	CASSYSGQGHTGELFF	TGTGCCAGCAGTTACTCAGGGCAGGGTCACACCGGGGAGCTGTTTTTT
TRBJ1-5	-	-	TRBV28	CASSPGGVGNNQPQHF	TGTGCCAGCAGCCCCGGGGGGGTAGGGAACAATCAGCCCCAGCATTTT
TRBJ2-2	-	-	TRBV5-8	CASSPGRTDTGELFF	TGTGCCAGCAGCCCCGGCCGGACAGACACCGGGGAGCTGTTTTTT
TRBJ1-5	-	TRBD1	TRBV7-2	CASSPNRGQQPQHF	TGTGCCAGCAGCCCAAACAGGGGACAGCAGCCCCAGCATTTT
TRBJ1-1	-	-	TRBV18	CASSPNRGNAEAFF	TGTGCCAGCTCACCAAATCGAGGGAACGCTGAAGCTTTCTTT
TRBJ1-5	-	-	TRBV7-9	CASSPAGGGNQPQHF	TGTGCCAGCAGCCCCGCCGGGGGGGGCAATCAGCCCCAGCATTTT
TRBJ1-4	-	-	TRBV14	CASSPLGGVNEKLFF	TGTGCCAGCAGCCCCCTGGGAGGGGTCAATGAAAAACTGTTTTTT
TRBJ2-7	-	-	TRBV11-3	CASSLGPTYEQYF	TGTGCCAGCAGCTTAGGTCCTACCTACGAGCAGTACTTC
TRBJ2-7	-	-	TRBV28	CASSPPNWGASEQYF	TGTGCCAGCAGCCCGCCCAACTGGGGGGCAAGTGAGCAGTACTTC
TRBJ2-7	-	-	TRBV29-1	CSVEDSSSYEQYF	TGCAGCGTTGAAGACAGTAGCTCCTACGAGCAGTACTTC
TRBJ1-3	-	-	TRBV28	CASSLGLNTIYF	TGTGCCAGCAGTTTAGGGCTAAACACCATATATTTT
TRBJ2-7	-	-	TRBV30	CACHRTANRDYEQYF	TGTGCCTGCCACCGAACAGCGAACAGGGACTACGAGCAGTACTTC
TRBJ1-5	-	-	TRBV2	CASSEISNDQPQHF	TGTGCCAGCAGTGAAATCAGCAATGATCAGCCCCAGCATTTT
TRBJ2-3	-	-	TRBV29-1	CSVLFTDTQYF	TGCAGCGTTTTGTTCACAGATACGCAGTATTTT